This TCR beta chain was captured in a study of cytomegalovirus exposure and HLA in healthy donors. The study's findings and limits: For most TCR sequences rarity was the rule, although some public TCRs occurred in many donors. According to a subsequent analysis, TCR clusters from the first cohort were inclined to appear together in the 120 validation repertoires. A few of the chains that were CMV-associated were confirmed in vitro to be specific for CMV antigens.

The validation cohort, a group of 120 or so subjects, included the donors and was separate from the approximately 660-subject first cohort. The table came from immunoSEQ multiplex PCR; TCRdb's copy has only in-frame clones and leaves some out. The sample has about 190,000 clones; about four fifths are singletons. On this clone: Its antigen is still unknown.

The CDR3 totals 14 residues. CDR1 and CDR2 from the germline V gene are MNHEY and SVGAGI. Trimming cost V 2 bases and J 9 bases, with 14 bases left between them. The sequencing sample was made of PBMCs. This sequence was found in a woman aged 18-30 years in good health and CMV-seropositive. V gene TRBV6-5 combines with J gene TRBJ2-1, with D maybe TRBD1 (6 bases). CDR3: CASSYGAGASEQFF. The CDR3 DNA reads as TGTGCCAGCAGTTACGGGGCAGGGGCGAGTGAGCAGTTCTTC.